These 12 T cell receptor beta chains originate from one sample sequenced in a study of CD8+ T cells in alopecia areata. It was cDNA, reverse transcribed from extracted RNA, that served as the sequencing template. The data were produced by immunoSEQ multiplex PCR, yet TCRdb's version contains in-frame clones alone and is incomplete. Counted here are 98,000 or so clones, 55% to 70% occurring once; the ten biggest clones make up 20% to 25%. The specimen sequenced was NKG2D-low CD8+ T cells sorted from blood. These receptors were taken from a human donor with alopecia areata.

The V call is TRBV27, the J call TRBJ1-1; D is undetermined. The CDR3 length is 13 residues. V gave up 5 bases and J gave up 1 base, with 8 bases separating them. Germline values: CDR1 MNHEY, CDR2 SMNVEV (reference sequence). The CDR3 region has the DNA TGTGCCAGCAGTATCGGGAAGAACACTGAAGCTTTCTTT. As protein: CASSIGKNTEAFF.

The chain uses TRBV10-3 and TRBJ2-7; maybe TRBD1 (6 bases). The V gene's germline CDR1 is ENHRY and CDR2 SYGVKD. The CDR3 sequence is 15 residues long. V lost 2 bases, J lost 2 bases, and 13 bases lay in between. The CDR3 coding sequence is TGTGCCATCAGTGAGAAAGTGGGACATCCCTACGAGCAGTACTTC. Protein: CAISEKVGHPYEQYF.

V gene TRBV27 combines with J gene TRBJ1-2, with 8 bases fitting TRBD1. This CDR3 spans 15 amino acids. V gave up 3 bases and J gave up 8 bases; unmatched junction bases: 11. CDR1 MNHEY and CDR2 SMNVEV come from the germline V gene (reference sequence). The CDR3 reads CASSFRDRPQSGYTF. The CDR3 DNA reads TGTGCCAGCAGTTTTCGGGACAGGCCACAGTCGGGCTACACCTTC.

The rearrangement joins TRBV6-5 to TRBJ1-2, with a possible D match to TRBD1 (5 bases). The germline V gene has CDR1 MNHEY and CDR2 SVGAGI. With 0 bases removed from V and 4 bases from J, the gap between germline ends came to 9 bases. This CDR3 has 14 residues. The CDR3 coding sequence is TGTGCCAGCAGTTACTCTCAGGGCGGCTATGGCTACACCTTC. Translation gives CASSYSQGGYGYTF.

Only a few counts were recorded for this clone. The genes are TRBV7-2 and TRBJ2-7, with unresolved D. The CDR3 consists of 13 residues. V was shortened by 10 bases and J by 5 bases, with 18 bases between the two germline ends. Germline V gene data show CDR1 as SGHTA and CDR2 as FQGNSA. The CDR3 DNA reads TGTGCCACTCGGCCTAAGGGCTTAAACGAGCAGTACTTC. Protein: CATRPKGLNEQYF.

Points on this clone: At one boundary the junction diverges from the germline segment, which might be a read error. The J gene is TRBJ2-7, the V gene TRBV6-1, with D perhaps TRBD1 (6 bases). In germline, CDR1 is MNHNS, CDR2 SASEGT. The CDR3 has 15 residues. CDR3 amino acids: CASSDDRTFSYEQYF. CDR3 nucleotide sequence: TGTGCCAGCAGTGACGACAGGACTTTCTCCTACGAACAGTACTTC.

This clone was detected only a few times. This chain joins TRBV10-2 and TRBJ2-1; 10 bases agree with TRBD2. Trimming cost V 6 bases and J 8 bases; bases outside gene matches: 10. The CDR3 spans 15 residues. Germline V gives CDR1 WSHSY, CDR2 SAAADI. DNA of the CDR3: TGCGCCAGCAGCGAGCTGCTAGCGGGAGCGTATGAGCAGTTCTTC. Amino acids: CASSELLAGAYEQFF.

The chain couples TRBV7-2 to TRBJ2-1; 7 bases are shared with TRBD1. CDR3 length: 13 residues. CDR1 SGHTA and CDR2 FQGNSA come from the germline V gene. The J segment lost 9 bases and the V segment lost 9 bases, leaving 11 bases of the junction unmatched. The CDR3 is CASTWGYRGEQFF. The CDR3 nucleotides read TGTGCCAGTACCTGGGGTTACAGGGGTGAGCAGTTCTTC.

This sequence joins TRBV28 and TRBJ1-1, with a possible D match to TRBD1 (6 bases). Trimming cost V 4 bases and J 1 base, with 7 bases left between them. Germline CDR1 reads MDHEN; CDR2 reads SYDVKM. CDR3 size: 13 residues. The CDR3 DNA is TGTGCCAGCAGTTGGGGACAGAACACTGAAGCTTTCTTT. It translates to CASSWGQNTEAFF.

The rearrangement joins TRBV6-5 to TRBJ2-7, with D unclear. The CDR3 has 14 residues. V was pared by 0 bases and J by 7 bases, with 13 bases between. Germline CDR1 and CDR2: MNHEY and SVGAGI. CDR3 sequence: CASSYSREYGEQYF. CDR3 DNA sequence: TGTGCCAGCAGTTACTCCAGAGAATACGGGGAGCAGTACTTC.

The chain combines TRBV4-1 with TRBJ1-1; a possible D gene is TRBD1 (6 bases). V gave up 0 bases and J gave up 1 base, with 9 bases separating them. Germline V gene sequence: CDR1 MGHRA, CDR2 YSYEKL. The length of the CDR3 is 15 residues. CDR3 bases: TGCGCCAGCAGCCAAGAAGGGACACGGAACACTGAAGCTTTCTTT. Amino acids: CASSQEGTRNTEAFF.

The rearrangement links TRBV4-1 to TRBJ2-7; no clear D. Germline assignment: CDR1 MGHRA and CDR2 YSYEKL. This CDR3 has 14 residues. V lost 1 base and J lost 2, with 9 bases in between. The CDR3 sequence: CASSQVLSTYEQYF. CDR3 DNA sequence: TGCGCCAGCAGCCAAGTCTTGTCTACCTACGAGCAGTACTTC.